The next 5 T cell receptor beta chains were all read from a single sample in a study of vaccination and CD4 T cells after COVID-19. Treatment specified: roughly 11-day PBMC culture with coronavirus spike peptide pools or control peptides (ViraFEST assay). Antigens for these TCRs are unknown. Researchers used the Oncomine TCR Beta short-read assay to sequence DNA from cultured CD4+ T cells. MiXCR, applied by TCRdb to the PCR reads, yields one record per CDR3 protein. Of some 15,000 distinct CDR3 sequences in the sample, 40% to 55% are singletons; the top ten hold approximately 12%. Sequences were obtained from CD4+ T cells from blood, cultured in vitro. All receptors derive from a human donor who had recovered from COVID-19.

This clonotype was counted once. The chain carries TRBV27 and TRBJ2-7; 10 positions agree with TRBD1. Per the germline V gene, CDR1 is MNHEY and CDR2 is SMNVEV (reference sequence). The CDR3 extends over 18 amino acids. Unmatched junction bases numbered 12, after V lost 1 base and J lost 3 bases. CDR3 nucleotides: TGTGCCAGCAGTTTATACCCTGACAGGGGGCACCCATACTACGAGCAGTACTTC. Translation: CASSLYPDRGHPYYEQYF.

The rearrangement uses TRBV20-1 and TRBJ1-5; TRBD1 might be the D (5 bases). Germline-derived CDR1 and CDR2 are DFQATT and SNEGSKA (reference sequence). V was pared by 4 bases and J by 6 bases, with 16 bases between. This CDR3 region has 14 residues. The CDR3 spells CSAIDKRGVQPQHF. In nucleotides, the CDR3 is TGCAGTGCTATAGATAAGAGGGGAGTTCAGCCCCAGCATTTT.

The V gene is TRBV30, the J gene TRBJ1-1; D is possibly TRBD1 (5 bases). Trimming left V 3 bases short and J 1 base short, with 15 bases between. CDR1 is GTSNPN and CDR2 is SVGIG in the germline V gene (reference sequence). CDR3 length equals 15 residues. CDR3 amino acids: CAWSWGWRGNTEAFF. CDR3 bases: TGTGCCTGGAGCTGGGGCTGGCGGGGGAACACTGAAGCTTTCTTT.

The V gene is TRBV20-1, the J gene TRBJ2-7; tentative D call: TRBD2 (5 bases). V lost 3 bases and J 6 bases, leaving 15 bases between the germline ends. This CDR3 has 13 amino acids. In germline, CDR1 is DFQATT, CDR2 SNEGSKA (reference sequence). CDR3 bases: TGCAGTGCTAGCGGAGCGGTGTGGGGCGAGCAGTACTTC. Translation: CSASGAVWGEQYF.

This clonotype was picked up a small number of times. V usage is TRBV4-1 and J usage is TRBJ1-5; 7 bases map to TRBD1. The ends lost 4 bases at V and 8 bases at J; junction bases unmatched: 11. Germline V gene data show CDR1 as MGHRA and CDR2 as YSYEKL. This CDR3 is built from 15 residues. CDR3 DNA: TGCGCCAGCAGCCGGACGCCGACAGGGTCGGAGCCCCAGCATTTT. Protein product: CASSRTPTGSEPQHF.